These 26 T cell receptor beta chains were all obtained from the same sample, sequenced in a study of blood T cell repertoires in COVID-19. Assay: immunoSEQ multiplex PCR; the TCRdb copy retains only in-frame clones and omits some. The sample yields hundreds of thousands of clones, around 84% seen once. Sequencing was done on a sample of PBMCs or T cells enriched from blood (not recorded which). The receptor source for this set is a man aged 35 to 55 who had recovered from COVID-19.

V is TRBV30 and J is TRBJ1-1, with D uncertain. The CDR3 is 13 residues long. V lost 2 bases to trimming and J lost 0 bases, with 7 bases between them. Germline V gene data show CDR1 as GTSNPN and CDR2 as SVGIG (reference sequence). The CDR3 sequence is CAWSLRLNTEAFF. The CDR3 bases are TGTGCCTGGAGTCTACGCTTGAACACTGAAGCTTTCTTT.

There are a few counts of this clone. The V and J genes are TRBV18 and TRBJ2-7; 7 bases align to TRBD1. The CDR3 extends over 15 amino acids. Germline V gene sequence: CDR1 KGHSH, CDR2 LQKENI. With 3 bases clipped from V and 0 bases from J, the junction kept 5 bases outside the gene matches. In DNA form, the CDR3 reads TGTGCCAGCTCACCCATCAGGGACAGCTCCTACGAGCAGTACTTC. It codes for CASSPIRDSSYEQYF.

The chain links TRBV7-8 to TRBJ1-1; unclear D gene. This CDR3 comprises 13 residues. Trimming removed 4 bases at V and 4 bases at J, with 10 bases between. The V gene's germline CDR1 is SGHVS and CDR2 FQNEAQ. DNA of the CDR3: TGTGCCAGCAGCTCTCAGACGGGCACTGAAGCTTTCTTT. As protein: CASSSQTGTEAFF.

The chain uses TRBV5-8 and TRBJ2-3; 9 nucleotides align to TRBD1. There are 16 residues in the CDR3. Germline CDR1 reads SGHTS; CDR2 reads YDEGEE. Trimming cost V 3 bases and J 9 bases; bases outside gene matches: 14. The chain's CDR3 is CASSSQGAVLGVTQYF. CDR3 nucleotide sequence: TGTGCCAGCAGCTCACAGGGGGCCGTTTTAGGAGTGACGCAGTATTTT.

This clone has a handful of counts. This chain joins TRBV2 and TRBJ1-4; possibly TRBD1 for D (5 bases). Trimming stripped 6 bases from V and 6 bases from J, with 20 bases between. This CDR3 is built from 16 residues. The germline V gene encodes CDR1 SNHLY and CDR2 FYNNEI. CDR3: CASRTKGGVTYEKLFF. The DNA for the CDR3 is TGTGCCAGCAGAACCAAAGGAGGGGTTACGTATGAAAAACTGTTTTTT.

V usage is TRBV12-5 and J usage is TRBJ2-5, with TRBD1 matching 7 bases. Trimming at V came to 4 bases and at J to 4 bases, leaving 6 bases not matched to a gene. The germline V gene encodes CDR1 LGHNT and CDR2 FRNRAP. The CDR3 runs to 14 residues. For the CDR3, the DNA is TGTGCTAGTGGTTCCATGACAGGGCGAGAGACCCAGTACTTC. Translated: CASGSMTGRETQYF. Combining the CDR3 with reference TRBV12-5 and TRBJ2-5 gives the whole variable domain DARVTQTPRHKVTEMGQEVTMRCQPILGHNTVFWYRQTMMQGLELLAYFRNRAPLDDSGMPKDRFSAEMPDATLATLKIQPSEPRDSAVYFCASGSMTGRETQYFGPGTRLLVL.

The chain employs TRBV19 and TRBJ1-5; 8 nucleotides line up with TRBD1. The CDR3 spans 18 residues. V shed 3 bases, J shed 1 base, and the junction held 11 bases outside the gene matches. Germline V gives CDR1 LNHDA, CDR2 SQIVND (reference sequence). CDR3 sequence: CASSIPLQGDASNQPQHF. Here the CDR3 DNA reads TGTGCCAGTAGTATCCCCTTACAGGGGGATGCGAGCAATCAGCCCCAGCATTTT.

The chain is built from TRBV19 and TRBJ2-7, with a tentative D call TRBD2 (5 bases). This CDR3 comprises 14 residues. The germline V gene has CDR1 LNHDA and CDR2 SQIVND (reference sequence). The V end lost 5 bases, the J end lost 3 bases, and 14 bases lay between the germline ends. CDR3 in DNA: TGTGCCAGTAGTGGACTGGACGGTCTCTACGAGCAGTACTTC. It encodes CASSGLDGLYEQYF.

For the CDR3, the DNA is TGTGCCAGCAGTGTCCCCCCAAAGCAGGGCCCTCAGCCCCAGCATTTT. This encodes CASSVPPKQGPQPQHF. V is TRBV2 and J is TRBJ1-5; tentative D call: TRBD1 (5 bases). The V gene lost 4 bases and the J gene lost 6 bases, with 19 bases spanning the gap. Germline lookup yields CDR1 SNHLY and CDR2 FYNNEI. The length of the CDR3 is 16 residues.

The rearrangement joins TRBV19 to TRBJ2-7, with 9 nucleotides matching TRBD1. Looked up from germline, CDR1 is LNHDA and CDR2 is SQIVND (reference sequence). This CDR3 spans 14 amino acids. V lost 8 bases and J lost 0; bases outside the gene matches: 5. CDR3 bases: TGTGCCAGTCGAGACAGGGGGATCTCCTACGAGCAGTACTTC. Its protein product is CASRDRGISYEQYF.

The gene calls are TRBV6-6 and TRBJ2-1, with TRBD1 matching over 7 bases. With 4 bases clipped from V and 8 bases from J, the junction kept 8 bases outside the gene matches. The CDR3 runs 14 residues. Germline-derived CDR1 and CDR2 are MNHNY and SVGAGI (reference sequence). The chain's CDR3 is CASSLRTTGDEQFF. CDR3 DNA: TGTGCCAGCAGTTTGAGAACTACAGGGGATGAGCAGTTCTTC.

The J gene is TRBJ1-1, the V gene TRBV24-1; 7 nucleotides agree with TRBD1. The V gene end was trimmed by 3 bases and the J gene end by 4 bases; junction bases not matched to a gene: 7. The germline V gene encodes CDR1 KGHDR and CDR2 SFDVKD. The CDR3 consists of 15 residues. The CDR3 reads CATSDPTPGGTEAFF. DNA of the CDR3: TGTGCCACCAGTGATCCTACCCCAGGGGGCACTGAAGCTTTCTTT.

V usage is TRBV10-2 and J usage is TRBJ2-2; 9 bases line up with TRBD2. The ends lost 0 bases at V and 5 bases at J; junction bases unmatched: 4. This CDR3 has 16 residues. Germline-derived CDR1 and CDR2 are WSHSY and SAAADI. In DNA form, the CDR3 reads TGCGCCAGCAGTGAGTCTCTAGCGGGACTAACCGGGGAGCTGTTTTTT. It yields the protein CASSESLAGLTGELFF.

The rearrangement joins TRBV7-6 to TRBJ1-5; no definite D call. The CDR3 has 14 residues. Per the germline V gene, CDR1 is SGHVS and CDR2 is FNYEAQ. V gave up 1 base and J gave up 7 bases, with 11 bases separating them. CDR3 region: CASSLGRGGQPQHF. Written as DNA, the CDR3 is TGTGCCAGCAGCTTAGGGCGGGGTGGCCAGCCCCAGCATTTT.

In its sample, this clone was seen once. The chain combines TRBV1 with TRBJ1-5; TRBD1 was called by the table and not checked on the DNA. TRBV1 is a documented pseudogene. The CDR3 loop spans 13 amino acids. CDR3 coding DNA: TGCACCAGCAGCCTGACAGGGAACCAGCCCCAGCATTTT. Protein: CTSSLTGNQPQHF.

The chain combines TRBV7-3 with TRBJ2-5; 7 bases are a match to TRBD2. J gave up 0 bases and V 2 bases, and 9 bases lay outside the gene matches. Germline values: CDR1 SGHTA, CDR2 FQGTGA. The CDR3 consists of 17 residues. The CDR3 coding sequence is TGTGCCAGCAGCTTAGGCATCTACGGGAGGAACCAAGAGACCCAGTACTTC. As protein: CASSLGIYGRNQETQYF. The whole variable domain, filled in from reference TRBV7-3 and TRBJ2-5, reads GAGVSQTPSNKVTEKGKYVELRCDPISGHTALYWYRQSLGQGPEFLIYFQGTGAADDSGLPNDRFFAVRPEGSVSTLKIQRTERGDSAVYLCASSLGIYGRNQETQYFGPGTRLLVL.

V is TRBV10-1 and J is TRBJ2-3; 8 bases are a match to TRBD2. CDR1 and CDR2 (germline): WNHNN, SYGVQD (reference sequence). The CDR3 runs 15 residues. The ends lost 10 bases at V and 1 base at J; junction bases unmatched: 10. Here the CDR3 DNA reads TGCGCCACCGTCCTAGCGGGTGTATGCACAGATACGCAGTATTTT. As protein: CATVLAGVCTDTQYF.

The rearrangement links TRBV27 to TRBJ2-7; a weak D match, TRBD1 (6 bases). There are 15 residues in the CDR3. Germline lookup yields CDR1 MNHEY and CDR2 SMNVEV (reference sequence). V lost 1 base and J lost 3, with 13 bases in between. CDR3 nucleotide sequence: TGTGCCAGCAGTTTATATGCAGGGGCTGACTACGAGCAGTACTTC. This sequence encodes CASSLYAGADYEQYF.

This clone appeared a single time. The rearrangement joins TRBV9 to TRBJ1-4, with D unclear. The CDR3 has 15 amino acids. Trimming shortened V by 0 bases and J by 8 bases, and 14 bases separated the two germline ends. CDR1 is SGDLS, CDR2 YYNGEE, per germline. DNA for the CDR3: TGTGCCAGCAGCGTAGGCACGGAGAGCTCAGAAAAACTGTTTTTT. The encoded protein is CASSVGTESSEKLFF.

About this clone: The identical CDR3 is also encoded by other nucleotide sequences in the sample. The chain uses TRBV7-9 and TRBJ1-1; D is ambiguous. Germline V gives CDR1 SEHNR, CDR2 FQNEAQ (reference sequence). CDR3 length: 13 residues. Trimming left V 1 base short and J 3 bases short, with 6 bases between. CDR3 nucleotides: TGTGCCAGCAGCTTAGGGGGAGACACTGAAGCTTTCTTT. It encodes CASSLGGDTEAFF.

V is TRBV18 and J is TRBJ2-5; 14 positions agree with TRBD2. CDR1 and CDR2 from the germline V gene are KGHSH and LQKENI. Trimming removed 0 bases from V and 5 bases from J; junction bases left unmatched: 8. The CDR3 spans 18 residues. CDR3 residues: CASSPPGLAGGVRETQYF. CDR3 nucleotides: TGTGCCAGCTCACCACCCGGACTAGCGGGGGGCGTCCGCGAGACCCAGTACTTC. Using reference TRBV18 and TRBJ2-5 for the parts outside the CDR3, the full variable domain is NAGVMQNPRHLVRRRGQEARLRCSPMKGHSHVYWYRQLPEEGLKFMVYLQKENIIDESGMPKERFSAEFPKEGPSILRIQQVVRGDSAAYFCASSPPGLAGGVRETQYFGPGTRLLVL.

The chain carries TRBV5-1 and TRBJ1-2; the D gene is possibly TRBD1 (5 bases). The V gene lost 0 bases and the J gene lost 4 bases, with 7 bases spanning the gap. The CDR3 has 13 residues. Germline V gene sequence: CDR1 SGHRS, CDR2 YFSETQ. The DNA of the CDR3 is TGCGCCAGCAGCTTGGAGGGGCCCTATGGCTACACCTTC. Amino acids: CASSLEGPYGYTF.

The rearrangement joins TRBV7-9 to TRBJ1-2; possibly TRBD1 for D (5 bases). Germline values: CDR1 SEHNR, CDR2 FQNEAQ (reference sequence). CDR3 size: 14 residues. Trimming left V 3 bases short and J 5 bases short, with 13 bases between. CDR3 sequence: CASSFLTDLYGYTF. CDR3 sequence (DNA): TGTGCCAGCAGCTTTTTGACAGACCTATATGGCTACACCTTC.

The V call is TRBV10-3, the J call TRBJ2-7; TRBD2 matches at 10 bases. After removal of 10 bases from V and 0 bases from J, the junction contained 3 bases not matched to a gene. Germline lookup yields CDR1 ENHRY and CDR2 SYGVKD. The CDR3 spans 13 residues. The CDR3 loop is CASRTSGSYEQYF. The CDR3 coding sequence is TGTGCCAGCCGGACTAGCGGCTCCTACGAGCAGTACTTC.

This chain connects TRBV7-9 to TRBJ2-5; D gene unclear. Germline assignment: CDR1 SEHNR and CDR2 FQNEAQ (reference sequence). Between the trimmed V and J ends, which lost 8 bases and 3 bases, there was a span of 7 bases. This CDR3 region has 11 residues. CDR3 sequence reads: CASRDKETQYF. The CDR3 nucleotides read TGTGCCAGCCGCGACAAAGAGACCCAGTACTTC.

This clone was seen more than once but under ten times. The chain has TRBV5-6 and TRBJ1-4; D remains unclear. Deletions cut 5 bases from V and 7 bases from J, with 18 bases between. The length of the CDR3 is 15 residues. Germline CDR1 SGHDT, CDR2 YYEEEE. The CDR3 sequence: CASSSPGSRSEKLFF. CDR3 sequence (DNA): TGTGCCAGCAGTTCCCCCGGTAGCCGAAGTGAAAAACTGTTTTTT.